This T cell receptor (beta chain) came from a study of human T cells and chemical hapten exposure. Study at large: Diphenylcyclopropenone was applied weekly to patients' scalps across the roughly 24-week study. There were per-sample TCR yield variations, arising mainly from small pooled library volume differences.

The time point denotes: pre-sensitization, week 0. Treatment here: therapeutic diphenylcyclopropenone sensitization with weekly scalp DPC. TCRdb used MiXCR to reprocess the RACE reads, holding one entry per CDR3 protein. The sample consists of more than 300,000 distinct CDR3 sequences, 5.1% of them appearing once. This clonotype was recorded at least ten times. The CDR3 covers 18 residues. Germline V gene lookup returns CDR1 SGHRS and CDR2 YFSETQ. V lost 0 bases to trimming and J lost 4 bases; unmatched junction nucleotides: 9. The genes are TRBV5-1 and TRBJ2-3, with TRBD2 matching over 12 bases. The sample in question was whole blood, obtained in connection with sensitization to the hapten diphenylcyclopropenone (DPC). This clonotype was sampled from a woman between 45 and 60 years old with alopecia areata. Some clones in this sample may be carry-over from other donors' samples. The CDR3 coding sequence is TGCGCCAGCAGCTTGGCCCTACTAGCGGGAGGTCTCGCAGATACGCAGTATTTT. As protein: CASSLALLAGGLADTQYF.